Listed here are 9 T cell receptor beta chains from one sample, sequenced in a study of identical twins. TCRdb passed the 5' RACE reads through MiXCR, listing each CDR3 protein once. The sample records nearly 650,000 distinct CDR3 sequences, 7.1% being singletons. This sample was shared with a second study, whose subject was yellow fever vaccine responses in identical twins.

Sequences were obtained from PBMCs. The receptors originated from a young woman in good health.

The rearrangement links TRBV25-1 to TRBJ2-1; the D gene is possibly TRBD2 (5 bases). The germline V gene has CDR1 MGHDK and CDR2 SYGVNS. V was trimmed by 6 bases and J by 9 bases, leaving 12 bases between them. The CDR3 is 12 amino acids. The CDR3 spells CASRDSEREQFF. The CDR3 DNA follows: TGTGCCAGCAGGGATAGCGAACGTGAGCAGTTCTTC.

This clonotype has only a few counts. The genes are TRBV18 and TRBJ1-4; no reliable D call. V was pared by 1 base and J by 11 bases, with 14 bases between. The CDR3 is made up of 14 amino acids. The germline V gene has CDR1 KGHSH and CDR2 LQKENI. CDR3 DNA: TGTGCCAGCTCACCACTCGACCGCGTGGAGAAACTGTTTTTT. The encoded protein is CASSPLDRVEKLFF.

This chain links TRBV11-2 with TRBJ2-5; 9 bases map to TRBD2. The V gene end was trimmed by 3 bases and the J gene end by 1 base; junction bases not matched to a gene: 3. The CDR3 runs 15 residues. Germline V lookup: CDR1 SGHAT, CDR2 FQNNGV. CDR3 loop: CASSFSAGGQETQYF. The CDR3, as DNA: TGTGCCAGCAGCTTTTCAGCGGGGGGCCAAGAGACCCAGTACTTC. The variable domain in full, with the rest retrieved from reference TRBV11-2 and TRBJ2-5, is EAGVAQSPRYKIIEKRQSVAFWCNPISGHATLYWYQQILGQGPKLLIQFQNNGVVDDSQLPKDRFSAERLKGVDSTLKIQPAKLEDSAVYLCASSFSAGGQETQYFGPGTRLLVL.

This clonotype was seen at least ten times. The chain uses TRBV28 and TRBJ2-7; 9 nucleotides agree with TRBD1. Trimming removed 3 bases from V and 7 bases from J; junction bases left unmatched: 10. Germline values: CDR1 MDHEN, CDR2 SYDVKM. The CDR3 covers 15 residues. In nucleotides, the CDR3 is TGTGCCAGCAGTTTCCCGTCCAGCGGGACAGGGGAGCAGTACTTC. Residues: CASSFPSSGTGEQYF.

This clonotype was detected ten times or more. The V and J genes are TRBV5-6 and TRBJ1-1; D remains unclear. The V end was cut by 2 bases, the J end by 0 bases, with 2 bases between. Germline values: CDR1 SGHDT, CDR2 YYEEEE. The CDR3 is 12 residues long. CDR3: CASSFLNTEAFF. The CDR3 nucleotides read TGTGCCAGCAGCTTTTTGAACACTGAAGCTTTCTTT. The whole variable domain, filled in from reference TRBV5-6 and TRBJ1-1, reads DAGVTQSPTHLIKTRGQQVTLRCSPKSGHDTVSWYQQALGQGPQFIFQYYEEEERQRGNFPDRFSGHQFPNYSSELNVNALLLGDSALYLCASSFLNTEAFFGQGTRLTVV.

Only a few counts were recorded for this clonotype. The V call is TRBV10-3, the J call TRBJ2-2; 9 bases match TRBD1. From germline, CDR1 is ENHRY and CDR2 SYGVKD. The CDR3 sequence is 15 residues long. The V gene end was trimmed by 5 bases and the J gene end by 5 bases; junction bases not matched to a gene: 6. Here the CDR3 DNA reads TGTGCCATCAGTAGGACAGGGGTGGATACCGGGGAGCTGTTTTTT. It is translated as CAISRTGVDTGELFF.

This clonotype was observed at least ten times. The rearrangement joins TRBV29-1 to TRBJ2-3; D not certain. This CDR3 has 12 residues. The germline CDR1 and CDR2 sequences are SQVTM and ANQGSEA. The V end lost 0 bases, the J end lost 5 bases, and 6 bases lay between the germline ends. CDR3 protein: CSVEDRVDTQYF. Here the CDR3 DNA reads TGCAGCGTTGAAGATCGAGTAGATACGCAGTATTTT.

This clonotype was picked up many times. This rearrangement joins TRBV28 to TRBJ2-7, with 7 bases aligning to TRBD1. Germline CDR1 and CDR2: MDHEN and SYDVKM. V lost 6 bases and J lost 2; bases outside the gene matches: 10. The CDR3 has 15 residues. CDR3 in DNA: TGTGCCAGCAGGGGGACAGTTTCCACCGCCTACGAGCAGTACTTC. It translates to CASRGTVSTAYEQYF.

V gene TRBV27 combines with J gene TRBJ2-3; D ambiguous. The CDR3 is made up of 15 amino acids. V was cut by 6 bases and J by 0 bases, with 13 bases left in between. CDR1 and CDR2 from the germline V gene are MNHEY and SMNVEV (reference sequence). The CDR3 loop reads CASSPQYPSTDTQYF. In nucleotides, the CDR3 is TGTGCCAGCAGCCCTCAGTACCCGAGCACAGATACGCAGTATTTT.